Presented here are 25 T cell receptor beta chains from one specimen sequenced in a study of blood T cell repertoires in COVID-19. The data were produced by immunoSEQ multiplex PCR, yet TCRdb's version contains in-frame clones alone and is incomplete. The data contain roughly 170,000 clones, roughly 89% of them singletons. The specimen was peripheral blood. These receptors came from a woman aged 18-29 years who had recovered from COVID-19.

The V and J genes are TRBV24-1 and TRBJ2-1; D is unresolved. This CDR3 spans 11 amino acids. Germline values: CDR1 KGHDR, CDR2 SFDVKD. Deletions cut 2 bases from V and 10 bases from J, with 5 bases between. CDR3 region: CATSDSREQFF. CDR3 nucleotides: TGTGCCACCAGTGATTCCAGAGAGCAGTTCTTC.

This rearrangement joins TRBV7-9 to TRBJ2-4; no clear D gene. The CDR3 is 14 amino acids. Per the germline V gene, CDR1 is SEHNR and CDR2 is FQNEAQ (reference sequence). V gave up 5 bases and J gave up 0 bases, with 8 bases separating them. The CDR3 coding sequence is TGTGCCAGCAGCCATCCGGGAGCCAAAAACATTCAGTACTTC. Amino acid sequence: CASSHPGAKNIQYF.

The V and J genes are TRBV2 and TRBJ1-2, with D perhaps matching TRBD1 (6 bases). Germline V gene sequence: CDR1 SNHLY, CDR2 FYNNEI. The CDR3 runs to 13 residues. V gave up 4 bases and J gave up 6 bases, with 12 bases separating them. The CDR3 spells CASSVTGGHGYTF. CDR3 DNA: TGTGCCAGCAGTGTAACGGGGGGCCATGGCTACACCTTC.

The chain joins TRBV7-8 to TRBJ1-3; 7 bases match TRBD1. V was pared by 5 bases and J by 2 bases, with 6 bases of the junction left unmatched. This CDR3 comprises 15 residues. Looked up from germline, CDR1 is SGHVS and CDR2 is FQNEAQ. The CDR3 nucleotides read TGTGCCAGCAGCCAAGAAGGGGGCCCTGGAAACACCATATATTTT. Translating gives CASSQEGGPGNTIYF.

The chain couples TRBV19 to TRBJ1-3; D ambiguous. The germline V gene has CDR1 LNHDA and CDR2 SQIVND (reference sequence). Trimming cost V 7 bases and J 0 bases, with 10 bases left between them. The CDR3 covers 14 residues. CDR3 sequence reads: CASNYIHSGNTIYF. Here the CDR3 DNA reads TGTGCCAGTAATTACATCCACTCTGGAAACACCATATATTTT. The whole variable domain, filled in from reference TRBV19 and TRBJ1-3, reads DGGITQSPKYLFRKEGQNVTLSCEQNLNHDAMYWYRQDPGQGLRLIYYSQIVNDFQKGDIAEGYSVSREKKESFPLTVTSAQKNPTAFYLCASNYIHSGNTIYFGEGSWLTVV.

This clone was seen just once. The rearrangement joins TRBV25-1 to TRBJ1-2; weak D call: TRBD1 (6 bases). Trimming took 4 bases from V and 7 from J, leaving 16 bases between them. CDR3 length: 14 amino acids. Germline CDR1 and CDR2: MGHDK and SYGVNS. The DNA of the CDR3 is TGTGCCAGCAGTGGACAGGTTGGTCTTTCTGGCTACACCTTC. Residues: CASSGQVGLSGYTF.

With respect to this clone: The same CDR3 can be traced to other DNA sequences in this sample. V usage is TRBV7-2 and J usage is TRBJ2-2, with D tentatively TRBD1 (6 bases). Germline loops: CDR1 SGHTA, CDR2 FQGNSA. Trimming left V 0 bases short and J 5 bases short, with 7 bases between. CDR3 length: 14 amino acids. CDR3: CASSLARGTGELFF. DNA of the CDR3: TGTGCCAGCAGCTTAGCGAGGGGGACCGGGGAGCTGTTTTTT.

With regard to this clone: The same CDR3 can be traced to other DNA sequences in this sample. The chain joins TRBV18 to TRBJ1-1; a weak D match, TRBD1 (5 bases). The CDR3 is 13 amino acids. Germline CDR1 and CDR2: KGHSH and LQKENI. V gave up 3 bases and J gave up 2 bases, with 7 bases separating them. This CDR3 reads CASSPQGNTEAFF. CDR3 DNA: TGTGCCAGCTCACCCCAGGGAAACACTGAAGCTTTCTTT.

This chain links TRBV12-2 with TRBJ2-3; TRBD2 was called by the table and not checked on the DNA. TRBV12-2 is tagged as a pseudogene. The CDR3 runs to 18 residues. The CDR3 sequence is CASRPGLAGFTSTDTQYF. In DNA form, the CDR3 reads TGTGCAAGTCGCCCGGGACTAGCGGGATTTACTAGCACAGATACGCAGTATTTT.

The rearrangement uses TRBV4-2 and TRBJ2-7; the match to TRBD2 covers 7 bases. Germline CDR1 is LGHNA and CDR2 is YNFKEQ. This CDR3 comprises 14 residues. The V gene end was trimmed by 3 bases and the J gene end by 1 base; junction bases not matched to a gene: 3. In DNA, the CDR3 is TGTGCCAGCAGCCAGGATAGCGGGTCCTACGAGCAGTACGTC. This encodes CASSQDSGSYEQYV.

This clone was recorded only once. V is TRBV7-2 and J is TRBJ2-5, with TRBD2 matching over 9 bases. This CDR3 is 13 amino acids long. Germline loops: CDR1 SGHTA, CDR2 FQGNSA. With 7 bases clipped from V and 5 bases from J, the junction kept 5 bases outside the gene matches. DNA for the CDR3: TGTGCCAGCAACATAGCGGGAGCCGAGACCCAGTACTTC. Protein product: CASNIAGAETQYF. The complete variable domain, with remaining parts taken from reference TRBV7-2 and TRBJ2-5, reads GAGVSQSPSNKVTEKGKDVELRCDPISGHTALYWYRQSLGQGLEFLIYFQGNSAPDKSGLPSDRFSAERTGGSVSTLTIQRTQQEDSAVYLCASNIAGAETQYFGPGTRLLVL.

The chain carries TRBV28 and TRBJ2-5, with D possibly being TRBD2 (6 bases). V was clipped by 1 base and J by 0 bases, with 9 bases between them. Germline loops: CDR1 MDHEN, CDR2 SYDVKM. The CDR3 extends over 15 amino acids. The CDR3 loop is CASSLFGGDQETQYF. Written as DNA, the CDR3 is TGTGCCAGCAGTTTATTCGGAGGGGACCAAGAGACCCAGTACTTC.

The chain combines TRBV20-1 with TRBJ1-1; TRBD1 matches at 7 bases. With V trimmed by 5 bases and J by 8 bases, 5 bases remained unmatched. This CDR3 has 11 amino acids. The germline CDR1 and CDR2 sequences are DFQATT and SNEGSKA (reference sequence). Here the CDR3 reads CSAERGQEAFF. CDR3 sequence (DNA): TGCAGTGCTGAAAGGGGACAGGAAGCTTTCTTT.

The rearrangement uses TRBV19 and TRBJ2-7; 12 nucleotides line up with TRBD2. Germline assignment: CDR1 LNHDA and CDR2 SQIVND (reference sequence). This CDR3 contains 14 residues. The V segment lost 3 bases and the J segment 5 bases; nucleotides outside the gene matches: 2. CDR3 DNA: TGTGCCAGTAGTATCCTAGCGGGGGGGAACGAGCAGTACTTC. This sequence encodes CASSILAGGNEQYF.

The V gene is TRBV10-3, the J gene TRBJ1-5, with D perhaps TRBD1 (5 bases). V lost 3 bases, J lost 8 bases, and 11 bases lay in between. The CDR3 totals 13 residues. The germline V gene encodes CDR1 ENHRY and CDR2 SYGVKD. Here the CDR3 DNA reads TGTGCCATCAGTGAAATGGGGCCGGAGCCCCAGCATTTT. Encoded protein: CAISEMGPEPQHF.

The chain has TRBV20-1 and TRBJ2-3; no definite D call. The ends were cut back, 6 bases at V and 5 bases at J, with 9 bases in the middle. The CDR3 is 11 amino acids. Germline V CDR1 and CDR2: DFQATT, SNEGSKA (reference sequence). CDR3 coding DNA: TGCAGTGCCCCCCCTAGAGATACGCAGTATTTT. As protein: CSAPPRDTQYF.

J is TRBJ1-6 and V is TRBV6-2 or TRBV6-3, with a weak D call TRBD1 (6 bases). From germline, CDR1 is MNHEY and CDR2 SVGEGT. CDR3 length: 14 residues. Trimming took 7 bases from V and 7 from J, leaving 14 bases between them. Written as DNA, the CDR3 is TGTGCCAGCAACCCGGACAGCTACAATTCACCCCTCCACTTT. Its translation: CASNPDSYNSPLHF.

The J gene is TRBJ2-7, the V gene TRBV24-1; D remains unclear. CDR3 length: 13 residues. In germline, CDR1 is KGHDR, CDR2 SFDVKD. Trimming shortened V by 1 base and J by 6 bases, and 9 bases separated the two germline ends. CDR3 sequence reads: CATSDFPRGEQYF. Here the CDR3 DNA reads TGTGCCACCAGTGATTTCCCCAGAGGCGAGCAGTACTTC.

J is TRBJ2-3 and V is TRBV15, with D perhaps matching TRBD2 (5 bases). CDR1 and CDR2 (germline): LNHNV, YYDKDF (reference sequence). The CDR3 contains 17 residues. V was clipped by 1 base and J by 0 bases, with 14 bases between them. The CDR3 loop reads CATSRGLLDISTDTQYF. CDR3 DNA sequence: TGTGCCACCAGCAGAGGTTTACTAGATATTAGCACAGATACGCAGTATTTT.

The chain employs TRBV9 and TRBJ2-1; TRBD2 agrees at 11 bases. The CDR3 runs 16 residues. With 0 bases clipped from V and 7 bases from J, the junction kept 6 bases outside the gene matches. Germline V gene lookup returns CDR1 SGDLS and CDR2 YYNGEE. CDR3 DNA: TGTGCCAGCAGCGTAGCCGGTCGACTAGCGGGGAATGAGCAGTTCTTC. Translating it yields CASSVAGRLAGNEQFF.

This clone was counted a few times. The V gene is TRBV7-9, the J gene TRBJ1-5; 8 positions match TRBD1. The length of the CDR3 is 16 residues. The J segment lost 6 bases and the V segment lost 0 bases, leaving 7 bases of the junction unmatched. Germline lookup yields CDR1 SEHNR and CDR2 FQNEAQ (reference sequence). CDR3 in amino acids: CASSLAETGEAQPQHF. The CDR3 coding sequence is TGTGCCAGCAGCTTAGCGGAGACAGGGGAGGCTCAGCCCCAGCATTTT. The full variable domain, in which reference TRBV7-9 and TRBJ1-5 provide the parts outside the CDR3, is DTGVSQNPRHKITKRGQNVTFRCDPISEHNRLYWYRQTLGQGPEFLTYFQNEAQLEKSRLLSDRFSAERPKGSFSTLEIQRTEQGDSAMYLCASSLAETGEAQPQHFGDGTRLSIL.

This clone was recorded only once. The V call is TRBV24-1, the J call TRBJ1-1; 10 positions match TRBD1. From germline, CDR1 is KGHDR and CDR2 SFDVKD. Germline trimming cut 10 bases from V and 4 bases from J; bases unmatched to any gene: 8. This CDR3 spans 14 amino acids. CDR3 amino acids: CATTSGTGATEAFF. Here the CDR3 DNA reads TGTGCCACGACATCCGGGACAGGGGCCACTGAAGCTTTCTTT.

This clone has only a few counts. This chain links TRBV27 with TRBJ2-3; tentatively, D is TRBD2 (5 bases). V dropped 5 bases and J dropped 1 base, with 19 bases sitting between them. Germline V lookup: CDR1 MNHEY, CDR2 SMNVEV (reference sequence). The CDR3 consists of 17 residues. The DNA for the CDR3 is TGTGCCAGCAGTCCTCGGGGAGCGGCCCCTCGCACAGATACGCAGTATTTT. Its translation: CASSPRGAAPRTDTQYF.

The rearrangement joins TRBV7-3 to TRBJ2-5, with 8 bases lining up with TRBD1. Trimming removed 4 bases from V and 4 bases from J; junction bases left unmatched: 5. This CDR3 has 14 amino acids. From germline, CDR1 is SGHTA and CDR2 FQGTGA. The CDR3 DNA reads as TGTGCCAGCAGCTCCTCACAGGGGGGAGAGACCCAGTACTTC. This encodes CASSSSQGGETQYF. The complete variable domain, with remaining parts taken from reference TRBV7-3 and TRBJ2-5, reads GAGVSQTPSNKVTEKGKYVELRCDPISGHTALYWYRQSLGQGPEFLIYFQGTGAADDSGLPNDRFFAVRPEGSVSTLKIQRTERGDSAVYLCASSSSQGGETQYFGPGTRLLVL.

The V and J genes are TRBV7-2 and TRBJ2-6; D remains ambiguous. Germline CDR1 is SGHTA and CDR2 is FQGNSA. CDR3 length equals 16 residues. V lost 5 bases, J lost 2 bases, and 13 bases lay in between. CDR3 DNA: TGTGCCAGCAGCCCCCCAACACCGCCTGGGGCCAACGTCCTGACTTTC. Translated, it gives CASSPPTPPGANVLTF.